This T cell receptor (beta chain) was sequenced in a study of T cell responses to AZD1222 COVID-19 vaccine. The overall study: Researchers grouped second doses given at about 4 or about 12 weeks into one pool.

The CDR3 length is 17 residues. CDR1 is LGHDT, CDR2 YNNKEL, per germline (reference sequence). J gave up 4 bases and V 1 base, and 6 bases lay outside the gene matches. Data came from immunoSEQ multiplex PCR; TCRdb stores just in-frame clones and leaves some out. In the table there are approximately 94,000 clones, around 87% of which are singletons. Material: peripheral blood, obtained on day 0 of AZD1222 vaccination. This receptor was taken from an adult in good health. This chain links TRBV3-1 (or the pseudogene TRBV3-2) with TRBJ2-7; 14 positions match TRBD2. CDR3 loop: CASSQGSGLAGVYEQYF. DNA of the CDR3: TGTGCCAGCAGCCAAGGCTCGGGACTAGCGGGAGTGTACGAGCAGTACTTC.